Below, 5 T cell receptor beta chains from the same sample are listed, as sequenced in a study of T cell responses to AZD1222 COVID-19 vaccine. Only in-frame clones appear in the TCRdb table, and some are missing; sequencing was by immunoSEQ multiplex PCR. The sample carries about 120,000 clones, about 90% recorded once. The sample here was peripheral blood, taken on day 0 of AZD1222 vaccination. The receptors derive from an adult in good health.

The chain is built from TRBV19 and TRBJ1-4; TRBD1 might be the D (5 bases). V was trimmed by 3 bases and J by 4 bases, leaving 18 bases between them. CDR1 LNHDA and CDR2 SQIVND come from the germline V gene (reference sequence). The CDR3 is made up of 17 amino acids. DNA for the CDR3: TGTGCCAGTAGTATCCACCTCAGGGAACTTGGTAATGAAAAACTGTTTTTT. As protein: CASSIHLRELGNEKLFF.

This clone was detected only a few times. In nucleotides, the CDR3 is TGTGCCAGTAGATACGGCACAGATACGCAGTATTTT. This gives the protein CASRYGTDTQYF. The V call is TRBV19, the J call TRBJ2-3, with D uncertain. Germline CDR1 is LNHDA and CDR2 is SQIVND (reference sequence). CDR3 length: 12 amino acids. V gave up 6 bases and J gave up 1 base, with 5 bases separating them.

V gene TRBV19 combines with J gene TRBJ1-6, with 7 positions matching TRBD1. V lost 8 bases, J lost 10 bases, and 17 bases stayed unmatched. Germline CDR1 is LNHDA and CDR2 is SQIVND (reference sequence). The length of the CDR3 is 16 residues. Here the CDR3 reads CASRSDRTGYQSPLHF. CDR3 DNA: TGTGCCAGTCGTAGCGATCGGACAGGTTATCAGTCACCCCTCCACTTT. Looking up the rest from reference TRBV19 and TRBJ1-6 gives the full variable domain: DGGITQSPKYLFRKEGQNVTLSCEQNLNHDAMYWYRQDPGQGLRLIYYSQIVNDFQKGDIAEGYSVSREKKESFPLTVTSAQKNPTAFYLCASRSDRTGYQSPLHFGNGTRLTVT.

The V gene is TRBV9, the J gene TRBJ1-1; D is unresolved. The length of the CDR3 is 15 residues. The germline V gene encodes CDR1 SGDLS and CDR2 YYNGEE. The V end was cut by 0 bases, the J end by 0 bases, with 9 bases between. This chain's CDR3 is CASSVGTRMNTEAFF. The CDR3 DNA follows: TGTGCCAGCAGCGTAGGTACGAGGATGAACACTGAAGCTTTCTTT.

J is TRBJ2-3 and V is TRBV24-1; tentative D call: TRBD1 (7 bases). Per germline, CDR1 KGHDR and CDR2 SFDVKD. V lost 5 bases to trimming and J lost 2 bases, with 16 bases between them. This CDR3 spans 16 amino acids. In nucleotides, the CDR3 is TGTGCCACCAGTGCCCTGGAGGGGGCGTCCACAGATACGCAGTATTTT. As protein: CATSALEGASTDTQYF.